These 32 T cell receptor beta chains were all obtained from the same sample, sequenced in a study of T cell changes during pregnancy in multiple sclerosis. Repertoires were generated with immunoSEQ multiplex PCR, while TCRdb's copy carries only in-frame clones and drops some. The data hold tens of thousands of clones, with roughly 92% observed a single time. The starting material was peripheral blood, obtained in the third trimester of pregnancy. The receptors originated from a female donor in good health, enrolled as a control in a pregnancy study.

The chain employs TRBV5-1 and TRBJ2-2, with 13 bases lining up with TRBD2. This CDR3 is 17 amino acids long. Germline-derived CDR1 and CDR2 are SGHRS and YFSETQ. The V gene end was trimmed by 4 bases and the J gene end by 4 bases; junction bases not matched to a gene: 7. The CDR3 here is CASSDGLAGASTGELFF. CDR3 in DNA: TGCGCCAGCAGCGACGGACTAGCGGGGGCCTCCACCGGGGAGCTGTTTTTT.

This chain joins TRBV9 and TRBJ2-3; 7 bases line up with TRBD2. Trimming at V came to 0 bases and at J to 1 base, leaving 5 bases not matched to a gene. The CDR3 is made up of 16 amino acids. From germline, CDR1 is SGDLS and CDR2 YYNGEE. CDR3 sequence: CASSVASGVGTDTQYF. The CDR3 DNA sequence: TGTGCCAGCAGCGTAGCCAGCGGGGTAGGCACAGATACGCAGTATTTT.

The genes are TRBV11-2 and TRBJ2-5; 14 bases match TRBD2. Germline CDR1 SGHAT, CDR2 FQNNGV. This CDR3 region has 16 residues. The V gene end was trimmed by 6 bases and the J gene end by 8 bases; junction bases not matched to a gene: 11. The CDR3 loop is CASRAEGLAGVTTQYF. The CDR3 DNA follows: TGTGCCAGCAGGGCGGAGGGACTAGCGGGGGTTACTACCCAGTACTTC.

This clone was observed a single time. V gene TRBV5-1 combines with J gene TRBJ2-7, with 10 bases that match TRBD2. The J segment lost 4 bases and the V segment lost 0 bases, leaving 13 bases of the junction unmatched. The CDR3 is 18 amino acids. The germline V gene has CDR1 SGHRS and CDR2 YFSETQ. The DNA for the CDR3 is TGCGCCAGCAGCTTGGTGGCTAGCGGGAGTTATGGGGGATACGAGCAGTACTTC. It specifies CASSLVASGSYGGYEQYF.

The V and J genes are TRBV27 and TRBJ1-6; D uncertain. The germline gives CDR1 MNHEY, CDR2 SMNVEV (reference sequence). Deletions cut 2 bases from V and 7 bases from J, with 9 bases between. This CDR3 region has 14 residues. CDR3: CASSLDRVNSPLHF. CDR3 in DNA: TGTGCCAGCAGTTTAGATAGAGTCAATTCACCCCTCCACTTT.

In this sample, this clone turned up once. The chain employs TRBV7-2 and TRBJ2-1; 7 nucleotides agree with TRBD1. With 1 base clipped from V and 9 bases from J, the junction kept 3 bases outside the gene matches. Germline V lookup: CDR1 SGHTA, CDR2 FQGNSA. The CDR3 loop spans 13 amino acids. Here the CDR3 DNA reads TGTGCCAGCAGCTTAGGACAGGGCGGTGAGCAGTTCTTC. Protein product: CASSLGQGGEQFF.

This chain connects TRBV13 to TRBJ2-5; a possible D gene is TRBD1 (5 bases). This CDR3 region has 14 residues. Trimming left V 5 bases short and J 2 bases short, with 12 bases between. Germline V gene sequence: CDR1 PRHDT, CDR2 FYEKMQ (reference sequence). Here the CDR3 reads CASSSLTGQETQYF. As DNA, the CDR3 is TGTGCCAGCAGCAGTCTCACAGGACAAGAGACCCAGTACTTC.

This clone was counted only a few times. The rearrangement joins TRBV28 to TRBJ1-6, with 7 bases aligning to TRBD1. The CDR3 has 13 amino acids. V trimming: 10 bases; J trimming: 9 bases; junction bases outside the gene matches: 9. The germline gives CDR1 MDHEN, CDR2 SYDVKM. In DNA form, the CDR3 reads TGTGCCATCGAGGGACAGTCAAGTTCACCCCTCCACTTT. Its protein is CAIEGQSSSPLHF.

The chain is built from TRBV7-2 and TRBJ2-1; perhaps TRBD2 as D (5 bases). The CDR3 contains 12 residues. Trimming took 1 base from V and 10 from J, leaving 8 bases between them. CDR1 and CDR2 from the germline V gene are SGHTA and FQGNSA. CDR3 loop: CASSLVSGEQFF. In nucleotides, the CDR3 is TGTGCCAGCAGCTTAGTCTCGGGGGAGCAGTTCTTC.

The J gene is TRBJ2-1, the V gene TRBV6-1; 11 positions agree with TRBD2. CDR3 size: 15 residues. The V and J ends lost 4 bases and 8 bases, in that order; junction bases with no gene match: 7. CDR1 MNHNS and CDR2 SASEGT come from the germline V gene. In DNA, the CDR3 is TGTGCCAGCAGTGGAACTAGCGGGGGATACGATGAGCAGTTCTTC. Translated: CASSGTSGGYDEQFF.

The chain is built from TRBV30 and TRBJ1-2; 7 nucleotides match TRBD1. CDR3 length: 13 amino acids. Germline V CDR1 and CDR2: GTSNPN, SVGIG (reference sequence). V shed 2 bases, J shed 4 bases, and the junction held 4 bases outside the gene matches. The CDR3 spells CAWSRDSVYGYTF. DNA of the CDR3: TGTGCCTGGAGTCGGGACAGCGTCTATGGCTACACCTTC.

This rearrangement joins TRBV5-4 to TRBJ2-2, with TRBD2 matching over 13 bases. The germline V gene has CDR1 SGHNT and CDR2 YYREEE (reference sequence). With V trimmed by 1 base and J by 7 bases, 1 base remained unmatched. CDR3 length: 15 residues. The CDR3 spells CASSLRTSGGGELFF. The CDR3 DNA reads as TGTGCCAGCAGCTTGCGGACTAGCGGGGGCGGGGAGCTGTTTTTT.

CDR3 DNA: TGCGCCAGCAGCTTCACGGGGGAACCTTCTGGAAACACCATATATTTT. Translating gives CASSFTGEPSGNTIYF. V usage is TRBV5-1 and J usage is TRBJ1-3; a possible D gene is TRBD1 (5 bases). Germline-derived CDR1 and CDR2 are SGHRS and YFSETQ. V gave up 2 bases and J gave up 1 base, with 13 bases separating them. This CDR3 is 16 amino acids long.

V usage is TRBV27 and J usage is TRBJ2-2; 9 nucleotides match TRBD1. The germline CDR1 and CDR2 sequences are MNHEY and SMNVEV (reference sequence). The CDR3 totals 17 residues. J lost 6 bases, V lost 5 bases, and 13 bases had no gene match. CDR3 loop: CASSAYRGRDNSGELFF. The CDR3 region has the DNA TGTGCCAGCAGTGCCTACAGGGGGCGCGATAATTCCGGGGAGCTGTTTTTT.

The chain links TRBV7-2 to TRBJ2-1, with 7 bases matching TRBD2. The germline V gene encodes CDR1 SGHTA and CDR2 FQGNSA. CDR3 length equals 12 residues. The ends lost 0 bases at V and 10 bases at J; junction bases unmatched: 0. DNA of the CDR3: TGTGCCAGCAGCTTAGCGGGACTAGAGCAGTTCTTC. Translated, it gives CASSLAGLEQFF.

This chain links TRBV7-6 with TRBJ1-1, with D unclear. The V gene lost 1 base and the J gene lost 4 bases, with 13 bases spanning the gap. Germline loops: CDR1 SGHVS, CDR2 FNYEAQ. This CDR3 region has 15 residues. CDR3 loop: CASSLERGHGTEAFF. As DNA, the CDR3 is TGTGCCAGCAGCTTAGAACGGGGTCACGGCACTGAAGCTTTCTTT. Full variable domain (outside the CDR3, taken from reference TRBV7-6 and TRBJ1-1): GAGVSQSPRYKVTKRGQDVALRCDPISGHVSLYWYRQALGQGPEFLTYFNYEAQQDKSGLPNDRFSAERPEGSISTLTIQRTEQRDSAMYRCASSLERGHGTEAFFGQGTRLTVV.

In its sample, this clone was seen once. The CDR3 loop reads CASNSEPRGTQYF. The CDR3 DNA is TGTGCCAGCAACTCCGAACCCAGGGGGACCCAGTACTTC. The chain combines TRBV5-4 with TRBJ2-5, with D possibly matching TRBD1 (6 bases). CDR1 and CDR2 (germline): SGHNT, YYREEE (reference sequence). The CDR3 covers 13 residues. V was trimmed by 6 bases and J by 7 bases, leaving 16 bases between them.

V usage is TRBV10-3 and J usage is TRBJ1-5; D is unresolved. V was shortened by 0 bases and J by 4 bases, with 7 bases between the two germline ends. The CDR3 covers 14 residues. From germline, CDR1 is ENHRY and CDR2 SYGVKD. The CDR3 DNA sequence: TGTGCCATCAGTGAGTCTGGAGGGAATCAGCCCCAGCATTTT. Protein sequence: CAISESGGNQPQHF.

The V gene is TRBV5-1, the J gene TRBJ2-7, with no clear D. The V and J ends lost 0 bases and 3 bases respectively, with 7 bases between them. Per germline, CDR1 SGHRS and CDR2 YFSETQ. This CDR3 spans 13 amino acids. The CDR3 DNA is TGCGCCAGCAGCTTGGGGCAGTACTACGAGCAGTACTTC. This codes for CASSLGQYYEQYF.

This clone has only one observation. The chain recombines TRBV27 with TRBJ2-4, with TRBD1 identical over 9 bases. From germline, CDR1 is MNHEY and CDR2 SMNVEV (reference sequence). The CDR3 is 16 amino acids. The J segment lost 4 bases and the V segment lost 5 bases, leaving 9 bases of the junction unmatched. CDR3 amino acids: CASSEIQGAHKNIQYF. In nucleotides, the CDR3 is TGTGCCAGCAGTGAAATACAGGGGGCGCATAAAAACATTCAGTACTTC.

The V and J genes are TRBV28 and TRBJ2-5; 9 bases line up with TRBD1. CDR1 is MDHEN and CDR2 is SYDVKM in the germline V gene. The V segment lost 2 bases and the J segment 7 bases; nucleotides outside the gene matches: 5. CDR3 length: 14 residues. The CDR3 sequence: CASSLEQGARTQYF. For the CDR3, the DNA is TGTGCCAGCAGTTTAGAACAGGGGGCTAGGACCCAGTACTTC.

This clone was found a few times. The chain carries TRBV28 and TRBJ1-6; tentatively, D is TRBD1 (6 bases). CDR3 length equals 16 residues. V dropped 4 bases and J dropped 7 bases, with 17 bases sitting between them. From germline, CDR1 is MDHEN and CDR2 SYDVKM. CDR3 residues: CASSSPEQGENSPLHF. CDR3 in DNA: TGTGCCAGCAGTTCGCCCGAACAGGGAGAGAATTCACCCCTCCACTTT. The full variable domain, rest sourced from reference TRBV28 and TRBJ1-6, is DVKVTQSSRYLVKRTGEKVFLECVQDMDHENMFWYRQDPGLGLRLIYFSYDVKMKEKGDIPEGYSVSREKKERFSLILESASTNQTSMYLCASSSPEQGENSPLHFGNGTRLTVT.

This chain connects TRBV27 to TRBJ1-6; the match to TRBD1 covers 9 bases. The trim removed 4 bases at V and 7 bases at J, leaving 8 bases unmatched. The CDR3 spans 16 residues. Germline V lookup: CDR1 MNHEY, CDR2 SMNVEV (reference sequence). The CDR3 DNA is TGTGCCAGCAGTTGGGGGACAGGGCCGGGGAATTCACCCCTCCACTTT. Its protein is CASSWGTGPGNSPLHF.

CDR3 DNA sequence: TGTGCCAGCAGTTGGGGGGGAAGTTCCTACAATGAGCAGTTCTTC. Amino acid sequence: CASSWGGSSYNEQFF. The V and J genes are TRBV28 and TRBJ2-1; 7 nucleotides match TRBD2. CDR3 size: 15 residues. Germline CDR1 is MDHEN and CDR2 is SYDVKM. Trimming removed 4 bases from V and 1 base from J; junction bases left unmatched: 4.

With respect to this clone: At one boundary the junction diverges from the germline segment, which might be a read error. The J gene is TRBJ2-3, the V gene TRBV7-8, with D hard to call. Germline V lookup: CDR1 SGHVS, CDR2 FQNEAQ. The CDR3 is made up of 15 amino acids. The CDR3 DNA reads TGTGCCAGCAACTTAAGGCGGTTAGCATCAGATACGCAGTATTTT. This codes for CASNLRRLASDTQYF.

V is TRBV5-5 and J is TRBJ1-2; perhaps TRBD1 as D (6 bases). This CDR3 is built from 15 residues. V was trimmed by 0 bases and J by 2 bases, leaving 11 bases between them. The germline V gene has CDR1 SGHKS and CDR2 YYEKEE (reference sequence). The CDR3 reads CASSLEGEPNYGYTF. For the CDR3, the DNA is TGTGCCAGCAGCTTGGAGGGGGAACCCAACTATGGCTACACCTTC.

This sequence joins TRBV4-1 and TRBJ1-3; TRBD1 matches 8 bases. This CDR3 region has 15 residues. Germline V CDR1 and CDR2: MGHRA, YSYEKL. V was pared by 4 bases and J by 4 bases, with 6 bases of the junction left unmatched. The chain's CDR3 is CASSLDQGAGNTIYF. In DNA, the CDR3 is TGCGCCAGCAGCCTTGATCAGGGGGCCGGAAACACCATATATTTT.

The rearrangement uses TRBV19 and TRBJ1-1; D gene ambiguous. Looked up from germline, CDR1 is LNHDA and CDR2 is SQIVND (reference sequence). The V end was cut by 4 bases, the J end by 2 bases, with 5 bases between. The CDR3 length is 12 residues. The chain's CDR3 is CASSKQNTEAFF. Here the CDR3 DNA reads TGTGCCAGTAGTAAGCAAAACACTGAAGCTTTCTTT. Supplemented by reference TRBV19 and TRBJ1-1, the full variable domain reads DGGITQSPKYLFRKEGQNVTLSCEQNLNHDAMYWYRQDPGQGLRLIYYSQIVNDFQKGDIAEGYSVSREKKESFPLTVTSAQKNPTAFYLCASSKQNTEAFFGQGTRLTVV.

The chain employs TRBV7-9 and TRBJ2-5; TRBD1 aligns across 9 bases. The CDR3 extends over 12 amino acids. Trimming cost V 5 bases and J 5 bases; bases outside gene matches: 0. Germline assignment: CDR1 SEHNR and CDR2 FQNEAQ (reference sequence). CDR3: CASSDRGETQYF. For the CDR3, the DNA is TGTGCCAGCAGCGACAGGGGGGAGACCCAGTACTTC.

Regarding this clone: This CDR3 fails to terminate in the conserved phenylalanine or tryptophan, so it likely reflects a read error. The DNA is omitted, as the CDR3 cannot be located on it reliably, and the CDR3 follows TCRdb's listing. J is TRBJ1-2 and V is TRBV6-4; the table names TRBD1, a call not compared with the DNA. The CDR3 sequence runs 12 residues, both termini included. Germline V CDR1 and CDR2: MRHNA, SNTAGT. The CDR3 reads CASSDSPGAELI.

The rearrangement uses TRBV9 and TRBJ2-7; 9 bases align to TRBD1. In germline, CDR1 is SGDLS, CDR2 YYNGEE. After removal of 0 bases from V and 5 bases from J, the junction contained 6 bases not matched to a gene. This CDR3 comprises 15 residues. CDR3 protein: CASSVGSTGGDEQYF. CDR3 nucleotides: TGTGCCAGCAGCGTAGGTTCTACAGGGGGCGACGAGCAGTACTTC.

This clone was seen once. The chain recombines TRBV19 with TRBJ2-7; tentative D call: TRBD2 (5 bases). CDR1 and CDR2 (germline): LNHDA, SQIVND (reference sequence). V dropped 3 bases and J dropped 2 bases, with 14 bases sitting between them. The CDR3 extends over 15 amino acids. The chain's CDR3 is CASSITSGITYEQYF. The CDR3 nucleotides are TGTGCCAGTAGTATCACCTCGGGGATAACCTACGAGCAGTACTTC.